This T cell receptor beta chain appears in the sequencing data of a study of blood T cell repertoires in COVID-19. The wider study: Collection of acute and convalescent COVID-19 samples took place in the United States, Italy and Spain. T cells, B-cell-depleted T cells, or PBMCs supplied cDNA or gDNA.

Per the original methods: Estimated nucleated cell counts came from reference gene primer amplification. Only in-frame clones appear in the TCRdb table, and some are missing; sequencing was by immunoSEQ multiplex PCR. Clone size and the V and J calls come from that table; the DNA yielded D and trimming. Of 79,000 or so clones in the sample, approximately 86% were seen once. The V and J ends lost 7 bases and 2 bases, in that order; junction bases with no gene match: 9. CDR1 and CDR2 (germline): SEHNR, FQNEAQ (reference sequence). There are 16 residues in the CDR3. This receptor was obtained from a human donor in a cohort sampled during active COVID-19. Sequencing was done on a sample of peripheral blood. The chain employs TRBV7-9 and TRBJ1-4, with TRBD1 identical over 8 bases. The CDR3 DNA sequence: TGTGCCAGCACAGTAACGACAGGGGCGACTAATGAAAAACTGTTTTTT. The encoded protein is CASTVTTGATNEKLFF.